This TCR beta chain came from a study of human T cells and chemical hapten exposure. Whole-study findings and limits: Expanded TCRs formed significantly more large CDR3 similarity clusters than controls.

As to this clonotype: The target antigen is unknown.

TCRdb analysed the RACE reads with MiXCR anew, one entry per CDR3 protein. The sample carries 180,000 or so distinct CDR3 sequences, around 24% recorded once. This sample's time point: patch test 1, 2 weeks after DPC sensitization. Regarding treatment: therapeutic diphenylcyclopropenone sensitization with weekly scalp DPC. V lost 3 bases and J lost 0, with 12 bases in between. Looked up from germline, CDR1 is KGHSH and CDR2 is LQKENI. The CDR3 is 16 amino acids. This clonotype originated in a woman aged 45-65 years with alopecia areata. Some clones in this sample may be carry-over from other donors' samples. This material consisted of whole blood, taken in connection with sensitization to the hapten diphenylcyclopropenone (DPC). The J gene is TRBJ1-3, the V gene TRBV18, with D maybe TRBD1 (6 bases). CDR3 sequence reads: CASSPLGQLSGNTIYF. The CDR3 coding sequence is TGTGCCAGCTCACCCCTCGGACAGCTCTCTGGAAACACCATATATTTT.